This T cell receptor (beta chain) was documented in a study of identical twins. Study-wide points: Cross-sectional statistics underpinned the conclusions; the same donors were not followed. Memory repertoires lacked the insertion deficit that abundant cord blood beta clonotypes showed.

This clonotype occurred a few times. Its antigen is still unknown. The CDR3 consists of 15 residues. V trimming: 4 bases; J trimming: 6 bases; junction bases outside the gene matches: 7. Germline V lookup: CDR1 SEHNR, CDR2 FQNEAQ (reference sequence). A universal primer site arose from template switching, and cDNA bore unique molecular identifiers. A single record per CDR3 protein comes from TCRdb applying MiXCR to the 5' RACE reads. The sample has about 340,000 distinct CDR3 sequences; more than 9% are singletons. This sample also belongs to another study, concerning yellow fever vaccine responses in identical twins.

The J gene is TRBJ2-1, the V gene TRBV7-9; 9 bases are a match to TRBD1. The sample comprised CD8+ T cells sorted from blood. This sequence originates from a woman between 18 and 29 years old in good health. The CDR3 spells CASSSPGTGSNEQFF. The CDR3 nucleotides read TGTGCCAGCAGCTCCCCGGGGACAGGGAGCAATGAGCAGTTCTTC.